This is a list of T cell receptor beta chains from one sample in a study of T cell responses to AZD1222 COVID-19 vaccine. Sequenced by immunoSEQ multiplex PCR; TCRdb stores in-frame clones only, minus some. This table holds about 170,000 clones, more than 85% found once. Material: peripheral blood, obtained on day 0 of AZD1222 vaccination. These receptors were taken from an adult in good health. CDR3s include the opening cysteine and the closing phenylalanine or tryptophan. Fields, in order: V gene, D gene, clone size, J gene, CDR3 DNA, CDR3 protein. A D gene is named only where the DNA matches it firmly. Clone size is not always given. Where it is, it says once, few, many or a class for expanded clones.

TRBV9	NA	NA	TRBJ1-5	TGTGCCAGCAGCGTAGCTCCTAATCAGCCCCAGCATTTT	CASSVAPNQPQHF
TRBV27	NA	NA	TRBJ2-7	TGTGCCAGCAGTTCCGGGTTGTTCTACGAGCAGTACTTC	CASSSGLFYEQYF
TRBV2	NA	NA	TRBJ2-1	TGTGCCAGCACCCTAGAGGACTCCTTCTATCATGAGCAGTTCTTC	CASTLEDSFYHEQFF
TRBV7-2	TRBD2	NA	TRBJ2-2	TGTGCCAGCAGCTTAGCGGCGCGGGGGGGCCCCGGGGAGCTGTTTTTT	CASSLAARGGPGELFF
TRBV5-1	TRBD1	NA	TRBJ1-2	TGCGCCAGCAGCTTCAAGGACAGGGGGATAACTAACTATGGCTACACCTTC	CASSFKDRGITNYGYTF
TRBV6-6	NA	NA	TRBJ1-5	TGTGCCAGCAGATTAACAGGGATACAGCCCCAGCATTTT	CASRLTGIQPQHF
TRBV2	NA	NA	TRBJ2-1	TGTGCCAGCAGTGTACTAGCCGTCTACAATGAGCAGTTCTTC	CASSVLAVYNEQFF
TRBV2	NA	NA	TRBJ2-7	TGTGCCAGCAGTGGACAGATTTACGAGCAGTACTTC	CASSGQIYEQYF
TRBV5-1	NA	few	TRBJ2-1	TGCGCCAGCAGCCGTGGGACCGGACCACAAAGTCTCAATGAGCAGTTCTTC	CASSRGTGPQSLNEQFF
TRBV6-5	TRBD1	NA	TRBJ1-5	TGTGCCAGCAGAGTCGACAGGGGGAGCAATCAGCCCCAGCATTTT	CASRVDRGSNQPQHF
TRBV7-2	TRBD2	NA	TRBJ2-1	TGTGCCAGCAGCTTAGGAGGGACTAGCGGGGTAAATGAGCAGTTCTTC	CASSLGGTSGVNEQFF
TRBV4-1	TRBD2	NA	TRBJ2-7	TGCGCCAGCAGCCAGACGACTAGCGGCAAATACTACGAGCAGTACTTC	CASSQTTSGKYYEQYF
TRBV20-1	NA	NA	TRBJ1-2	TGCAGTGCTTTGGTTGGTGGCTACACCTTC	CSALVGGYTF
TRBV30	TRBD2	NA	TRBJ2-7	TGTGCCTGGACTGTTCATAGCGGGAGCTGGTACTTC	CAWTVHSGSWYF
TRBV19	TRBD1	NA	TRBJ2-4	TGTGCCAGTACCCAGACAGGGTTTCAGTACTTC	CASTQTGFQYF
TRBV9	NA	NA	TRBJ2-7	TGTGCCAGCAGCGTAGACAGCTCCTACGAGCAGTACTTC	CASSVDSSYEQYF
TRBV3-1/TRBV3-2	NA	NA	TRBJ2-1	TGTGCCAGCAGCCGCTTAGGGATGTGGGATGAGCAGTTCTTC	CASSRLGMWDEQFF
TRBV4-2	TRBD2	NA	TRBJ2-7	TGTGCCAGCAGCCAAGTGGCGGGGGAGGGTTACGAGCAGTACTTC	CASSQVAGEGYEQYF
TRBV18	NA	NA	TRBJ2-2	TGTGCCAGCTCACCACCCCCGGGGGAGGACACCGGGGAGCTGTTTTTT	CASSPPPGEDTGELFF
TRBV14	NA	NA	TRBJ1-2	TGTGCCAGCAGCCAAGAAGGCCGGGGTCTCTCTTTCCCGGGCTACACCTTC	CASSQEGRGLSFPGYTF
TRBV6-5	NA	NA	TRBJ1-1	TGTGCCAGCAGTTACCAAAACGGCGCTGAAGCTTTCTTT	CASSYQNGAEAFF
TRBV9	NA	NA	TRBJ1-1	TGTGCCAGCAGCGGTAGAGACATGCTGAACACTGAAGCTTTCTTT	CASSGRDMLNTEAFF
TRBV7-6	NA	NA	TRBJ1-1	TGTGCCAGCAGCCCTCGGGATTGGAACACTGAAGCTTTCTTT	CASSPRDWNTEAFF
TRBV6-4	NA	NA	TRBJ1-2	TGTGCCAGCAGTGACTTCGCGGGGGAAAATGGCTACACCTTC	CASSDFAGENGYTF
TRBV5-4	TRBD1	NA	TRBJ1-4	TGTGCCAGCAGCTTGGGGACAGGGGATGAAAAACTGTTTTTT	CASSLGTGDEKLFF
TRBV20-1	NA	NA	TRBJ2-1	TGCAGTGCTTTCCGGAACAATGAGCAGTTCTTC	CSAFRNNEQFF
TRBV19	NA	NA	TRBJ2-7	TGTGCCAGTAGTCTGATCAGGGGAGACGAGCAGTACTTC	CASSLIRGDEQYF
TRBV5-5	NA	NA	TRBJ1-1	TGTGCCAGCAGCTTGCCTATCGGGGTTGAAGCTTTCTTT	CASSLPIGVEAFF
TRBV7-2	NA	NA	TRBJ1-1	TGTGCCAGCAGTACCGGACAAGGGGTTTGGGCTGAAGCTTTCTTT	CASSTGQGVWAEAFF
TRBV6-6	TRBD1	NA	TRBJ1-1	TGTGCCAGCAGTTCCGCGTGGGACAGGGGGCCATCGATAGCTTTCTTT	CASSSAWDRGPSIAFF
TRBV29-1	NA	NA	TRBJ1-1	TGCAGCGTTGATACCAGAGAGAACACTGAAGCTTTCTTT	CSVDTRENTEAFF
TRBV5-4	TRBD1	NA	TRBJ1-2	TGTGCCAGCAGCCCAACAGGGGGCACTTTGGATGGCTACACCTTC	CASSPTGGTLDGYTF
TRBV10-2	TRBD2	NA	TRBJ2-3	TGCGCCAGCAGAGACATCGGACTAGCGGGACGAGATACGCAGTATTTT	CASRDIGLAGRDTQYF
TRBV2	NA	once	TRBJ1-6	TGTGCCAGCAGGGGCAGATGGAATTCACCCCTCCACTTT	CASRGRWNSPLHF
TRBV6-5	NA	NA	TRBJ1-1	TGTGCCAGCAGGCAACCAGGAGGGGCCACTGAAGCTTTCTTT	CASRQPGGATEAFF
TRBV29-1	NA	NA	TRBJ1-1	TGCAGCGTTGAAGATCGCAGGGGTAACACTGAAGCTTTCTTT	CSVEDRRGNTEAFF
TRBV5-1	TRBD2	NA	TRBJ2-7	TGCGCCAGCAGCTTGGAGGCGGGGGACTCCTACGAGCAGTACTTC	CASSLEAGDSYEQYF
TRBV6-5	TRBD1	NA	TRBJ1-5	TGTGCCAGCAGTCGGGGACAGGGGGATCAGCCCCAGCATTTT	CASSRGQGDQPQHF
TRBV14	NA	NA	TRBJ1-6	TGTGCCAGCAGCCAATTAGGGTATAATTCACCCCTCCACTTT	CASSQLGYNSPLHF
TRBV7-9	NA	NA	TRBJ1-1	TGTGCCAGCAGCTTAGGAGGCAAGAAAACTGAAGCTTTCTTT	CASSLGGKKTEAFF
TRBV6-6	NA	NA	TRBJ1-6	TGTGCCAGCAGTCCCGTTGGACTCCAGTCGGGTGCCCTCCACTTT	CASSPVGLQSGALHF